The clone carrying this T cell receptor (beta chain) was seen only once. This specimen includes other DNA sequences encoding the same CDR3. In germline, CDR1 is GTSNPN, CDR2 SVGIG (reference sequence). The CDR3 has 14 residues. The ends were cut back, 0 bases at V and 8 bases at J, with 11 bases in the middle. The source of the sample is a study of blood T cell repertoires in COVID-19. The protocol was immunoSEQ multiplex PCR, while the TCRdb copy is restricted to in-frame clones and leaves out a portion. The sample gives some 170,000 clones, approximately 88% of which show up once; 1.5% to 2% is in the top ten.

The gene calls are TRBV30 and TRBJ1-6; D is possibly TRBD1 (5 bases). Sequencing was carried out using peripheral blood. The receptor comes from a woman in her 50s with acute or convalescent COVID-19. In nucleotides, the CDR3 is TGTGCCTGGAGTGTTGGCAGGGAAGATTCACCCCTCCACTTT. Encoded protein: CAWSVGREDSPLHF. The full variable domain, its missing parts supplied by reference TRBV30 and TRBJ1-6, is SQTIHQWPATLVQPVGSPLSLECTVEGTSNPNLYWYRQAAGRGLQLLFYSVGIGQISSEVPQNLSASRPQDRQFILSSKKLLLSDSGFYLCAWSVGREDSPLHFGNGTRLTVT.